Below, 17 T cell receptor beta chains from the same sample are listed, as sequenced in a study of T cell repertoires in cytomegalovirus infection. For these TCRs, the target antigens are not known. A single record per CDR3 protein comes from TCRdb applying MiXCR to the reads. This table holds over 250,000 distinct CDR3 sequences, about 20% found once. The specimen was cultured PBMCs, collected from culture after CMV antigen stimulation. These receptor sequences come from a human donor in good health (CMV status not recorded). Some clones in this sample may be carry-over from other donors' samples.

CDR3 protein: CASSMGARLSEAFF. DNA for the CDR3: TGTGCCAGCAGCATGGGGGCGCGGTTGTCTGAAGCTTTCTTT. The chain joins TRBV7-2 to TRBJ1-1, with D perhaps TRBD1 (6 bases). Germline-derived CDR1 and CDR2 are SGHTA and FQGNSA. This CDR3 spans 14 amino acids. Trimming shortened V by 5 bases and J by 6 bases, and 16 bases separated the two germline ends.

This clonotype was observed a few times. The chain links TRBV12-3 or TRBV12-4 to TRBJ2-2; D is ambiguous. The V end was cut by 3 bases, the J end by 2 bases, with 7 bases between. The CDR3 sequence is 14 residues long. The DNA for the CDR3 is TGTGCCAGCAGTTTTGCTACTAACACCGGGGAGCTGTTTTTT. Protein: CASSFATNTGELFF.

This clonotype was seen at least ten times. The chain carries TRBV7-2 and TRBJ2-1, with 8 bases matching TRBD1. V shed 1 base, J shed 4 bases, and the junction held 3 bases outside the gene matches. Germline V gene sequence: CDR1 SGHTA, CDR2 FQGNSA. The CDR3 covers 15 residues. The CDR3 loop reads CASSLDTGGYNEQFF. CDR3 DNA sequence: TGTGCCAGCAGCTTAGATACAGGGGGATACAATGAGCAGTTCTTC.

This clonotype was detected ten times or more. The chain is built from TRBV12-3 or TRBV12-4 and TRBJ1-6; 9 nucleotides agree with TRBD1. This CDR3 spans 14 amino acids. Trimming removed 2 bases from V and 10 bases from J; junction bases left unmatched: 3. In nucleotides, the CDR3 is TGTGCCAGCAGTTTAAGACAGGGGGGATCACCCCTCCACTTT. Protein: CASSLRQGGSPLHF.

The CDR3 reads CSARGGGRETNTGELFF. CDR3 nucleotides: TGCAGTGCTAGAGGGGGGGGTAGAGAGACGAACACCGGGGAGCTGTTTTTT. This chain connects TRBV20-1 to TRBJ2-2, with 7 bases matching TRBD2. CDR1 is DFQATT and CDR2 is SNEGSKA in the germline V gene (reference sequence). The CDR3 consists of 17 residues. The V and J ends lost 1 base and 0 bases, in that order; junction bases with no gene match: 8.

This clonotype was counted ten times or more. The V gene is TRBV7-2, the J gene TRBJ2-3; 12 bases map to TRBD2. The J segment lost 4 bases and the V segment lost 5 bases, leaving 10 bases of the junction unmatched. The CDR3 totals 17 residues. Looked up from germline, CDR1 is SGHTA and CDR2 is FQGNSA. The CDR3 DNA reads as TGTGCCAGCAGCCTTAACCCTAGCGGGAGGGCGGCAGATACGCAGTATTTT. Translating it yields CASSLNPSGRAADTQYF.

V and J are TRBV7-9 and TRBJ2-4, with TRBD2 matching 12 bases. Germline V gene data show CDR1 as SEHNR and CDR2 as FQNEAQ (reference sequence). The CDR3 runs to 17 residues. V gave up 5 bases and J gave up 3 bases; unmatched junction bases: 8. The CDR3 DNA follows: TGTGCCAGCAGCGTCTCTAGCGGGAGGGCCGACAAAAACATTCAGTACTTC. This translates into CASSVSSGRADKNIQYF.

A single count supports this clonotype. The chain couples TRBV28 to TRBJ2-7, with D uncertain. Trimming stripped 6 bases from V and 2 bases from J, with 20 bases between. Germline V gives CDR1 MDHEN, CDR2 SYDVKM. There are 16 residues in the CDR3. Written as DNA, the CDR3 is TGTGCCAGCAGCTTTTGGGTGCTAACAAGTACCTACGAGCAGTACTTC. Translation: CASSFWVLTSTYEQYF.

The genes are TRBV4-1 and TRBJ1-1; the D gene is possibly TRBD1 (5 bases). Between the trimmed V and J ends, which lost 2 bases and 5 bases, there was a span of 18 bases. Germline V gene sequence: CDR1 MGHRA, CDR2 YSYEKL. This CDR3 comprises 16 residues. The CDR3 DNA follows: TGCGCCAGCAGCCAAAGAGGGGACCTGCTCTGGACTGAAGCTTTCTTT. Encoded protein: CASSQRGDLLWTEAFF.

This clonotype was counted only a few times. J is TRBJ2-1 and V is TRBV12-5; no definite D call. Germline-derived CDR1 and CDR2 are LGHNT and FRNRAP. CDR3 length equals 11 residues. V was cut by 2 bases and J by 8 bases, with 4 bases left in between. The CDR3 DNA reads as TGTGCTAGTGGTTTGAGACATGAGCAGTTCTTC. Translated: CASGLRHEQFF.

This clonotype was detected only a few times. In nucleotides, the CDR3 is TGTGCCAGCAGCGTGTCCTTGCGTCAGCCCCAGCATTTT. Its translation: CASSVSLRQPQHF. The chain has TRBV11-2 and TRBJ1-5; D is undetermined. Germline V gene data show CDR1 as SGHAT and CDR2 as FQNNGV. Trimming took off 5 bases at V and 6 bases at J, with 11 bases between the two ends. The CDR3 has 13 residues.

This clonotype has at least ten counts. The J gene is TRBJ2-2, the V gene TRBV12-3 or TRBV12-4; 7 bases map to TRBD2. Trimming cost V 6 bases and J 1 base; bases outside gene matches: 5. This CDR3 has 15 amino acids. Here the CDR3 reads CASSRGRGNTGELFF. The DNA for the CDR3 is TGTGCCAGCAGCCGTGGGAGGGGGAACACCGGGGAGCTGTTTTTT.

The chain employs TRBV3-1 and TRBJ2-2; no clear D gene. The CDR3 length is 15 residues. With 4 bases removed from V and 4 bases from J, the gap between germline ends came to 13 bases. Per germline, CDR1 LGHDT and CDR2 YNNKEL (reference sequence). As DNA, the CDR3 is TGTGCCAGCAGCCTACTCTCCAAGTTCACCGGGGAGCTGTTTTTT. Protein product: CASSLLSKFTGELFF.

This clonotype was detected a few times. V is TRBV7-2 and J is TRBJ2-1; D perhaps matches TRBD2 (6 bases). The CDR3 sequence is 19 residues long. Trimming shortened V by 1 base and J by 0 bases, and 19 bases separated the two germline ends. CDR1 is SGHTA and CDR2 is FQGNSA in the germline V gene. In DNA, the CDR3 is TGTGCCAGCAGCTTAGTTAGCGGCTCGCGGATGAGCTCCTACAATGAGCAGTTCTTC. Translation: CASSLVSGSRMSSYNEQFF.

The V call is TRBV19, the J call TRBJ2-2; D is ambiguous. The CDR3 extends over 14 amino acids. Germline assignment: CDR1 LNHDA and CDR2 SQIVND (reference sequence). V lost 2 bases and J 3 bases, leaving 7 bases between the germline ends. CDR3 amino acids: CASSIKPYTGELFF. DNA for the CDR3: TGTGCCAGTAGTATAAAACCCTACACCGGGGAGCTGTTTTTT.

This clonotype appeared a few times. The chain couples TRBV19 to TRBJ1-5; tentative D call: TRBD1 (5 bases). The germline CDR1 and CDR2 sequences are LNHDA and SQIVND (reference sequence). Deletions cut 4 bases from V and 4 bases from J, with 14 bases between. The CDR3 runs to 15 residues. CDR3 bases: TGTGCCAGTAGTACCAGGGTTGATGATAATCAGCCCCAGCATTTT. Translating gives CASSTRVDDNQPQHF.

The gene calls are TRBV12-3 or TRBV12-4 and TRBJ2-2; 8 nucleotides align to TRBD2. The trim removed 3 bases at V and 6 bases at J, leaving 6 bases unmatched. The CDR3 covers 15 residues. CDR3 nucleotides: TGTGCCAGCAGTTTGGGACTAGAGGGAGCCGGGGAGCTGTTTTTT. It specifies CASSLGLEGAGELFF.